This T cell receptor (beta chain) emerged from a study of shared clonotypes between healthy human individuals. Assay: immunoSEQ multiplex PCR; the TCRdb copy retains only in-frame clones and omits some. The sample gives 400,000 or so clones, about 96% of which show up once; about 0.34% is in the top ten. The CDR3 extends over 14 amino acids. Germline CDR1 MNHNS, CDR2 SASEGT. V gave up 5 bases and J gave up 2 bases, with 13 bases separating them. Findings of the study overall: Donor scarcity curtailed the genetic and exposure-history diversity represented herein.

With respect to this clone: The antigen is undetermined.

The V gene is TRBV6-1, the J gene TRBJ2-7; a weak D match, TRBD2 (5 bases). The sequencing sample was made of memory CD8+ T cells sorted from blood. Sample subset: CD45RO+ cells pooled with CCR7-negative TemRA cells. The sequence derives from a man aged 25-45 years in good health. The DNA of the CDR3 is TGTGCCAGCAGTATACGGGGTGGGACCTACGAGCAGTACTTC. Translation gives CASSIRGGTYEQYF.